The clone carrying this T cell receptor (beta chain) was detected ten times or more. Its antigen is undetermined. The data are from a study of T cells in Graves' hyperthyroidism and ophthalmopathy. This CDR3 is 14 amino acids long. V was pared by 4 bases and J by 5 bases, with 14 bases between. Germline lookup yields CDR1 SEHNR and CDR2 FQNEAQ (reference sequence). Researchers took RNA transcripts and amplified the TCR beta CDR3 regions from them. Initially, a first-round RT-PCR of the TCR CDR3 employed the HTBI primer set. TCRdb reprocessed the multiplex PCR reads with MiXCR, giving one entry per CDR3 protein. The table has a few hundred thousand distinct CDR3 sequences, roughly 13% seen once; the top ten hold 9% to 9.5%. Findings of the study overall: Most expanded thyroid clonotypes above 0.001 also appeared in blood.

Graves' hyperthyroidism is called stable when ophthalmopathy does not progress within 18 months. Orbital computed tomography and thyroid ultrasound, together with serum TRAb and thyroxine and clinical symptoms, were used for diagnoses. The authors took PBMCs from over 8.5 ml fresh peripheral blood. The specimen sequenced was blood. The rearrangement joins TRBV7-9 to TRBJ2-5, with D possibly matching TRBD1 (8 bases). The receptor comes from a woman between 18 and 29 years old with Graves' hyperthyroidism. CDR3 coding DNA: TGTGCCAGCAGCTCCGGACAGGGAGGGGAGACCCAGTACTTC. Its protein product is CASSSGQGGETQYF.